These 31 T cell receptor beta chains came from one sample sequenced in a study of cytomegalovirus exposure and HLA in healthy donors. A multiplex PCR was run with 60 Vbeta primers and 13 Jbeta primers. Generated by immunoSEQ multiplex PCR, the TCRdb table keeps only in-frame clones and is missing some. The table has about 130,000 clones, around 77% seen once; the top ten hold 5.3%. Specimen: PBMCs. Every receptor here comes from a man aged 25-45 years in good health and CMV-seronegative.

In this sample, this clone turned up once. The V gene is TRBV19, the J gene TRBJ2-7; 8 nucleotides agree with TRBD1. Germline lookup yields CDR1 LNHDA and CDR2 SQIVND (reference sequence). The CDR3 contains 13 residues. Losses at the gene ends were 9 bases for V and 1 base for J; bases not matched to a gene: 5. This CDR3 is CASRTGSSYEQYF. DNA for the CDR3: TGTGCCAGCCGGACAGGGTCGTCCTACGAGCAGTACTTC.

The V call is TRBV14, the J call TRBJ2-5; 7 bases map to TRBD2. Trimming took 4 bases from V and 2 from J; bases not matched to a gene: 1. The CDR3 is 13 residues long. CDR1 SGHDN and CDR2 FVKESK come from the germline V gene. CDR3 sequence: CASSRTRQETQYF. The CDR3 DNA is TGTGCCAGCAGCCGGACTAGACAAGAGACCCAGTACTTC.

The chain links TRBV5-6 to TRBJ1-1, with a tentative D call TRBD1 (5 bases). The CDR3 has 17 amino acids. V was cut by 2 bases and J by 4 bases, with 21 bases left in between. The germline V gene has CDR1 SGHDT and CDR2 YYEEEE. Written as DNA, the CDR3 is TGTGCCAGCAGCTTTTTCCCCCTAATTCGACAGATCACTGAAGCTTTCTTT. As protein: CASSFFPLIRQITEAFF.

This chain uses TRBV9 with TRBJ1-3, with TRBD1 as a possible D gene (6 bases). This CDR3 has 15 amino acids. Trimming left V 0 bases short and J 2 bases short, with 9 bases between. In germline, CDR1 is SGDLS, CDR2 YYNGEE. CDR3 nucleotides: TGTGCCAGCAGCGTAGTATCAGGGGCTGGAAACACCATATATTTT. Translated, it gives CASSVVSGAGNTIYF.

This sequence joins TRBV5-1 and TRBJ1-1; 7 bases are shared with TRBD1. V shed 4 bases and J 7 bases; nucleotides not matched to a gene: 19. The CDR3 covers 17 residues. Germline CDR1 reads SGHRS; CDR2 reads YFSETQ. The CDR3 reads CASSPNRGGQVNVEAFF. The CDR3 region has the DNA TGCGCCAGCAGCCCGAATCGAGGCGGACAGGTCAATGTTGAAGCTTTCTTT. Using reference TRBV5-1 and TRBJ1-1 for the parts outside the CDR3, the full variable domain is KAGVTQTPRYLIKTRGQQVTLSCSPISGHRSVSWYQQTPGQGLQFLFEYFSETQRNKGNFPGRFSGRQFSNSRSEMNVSTLELGDSALYLCASSPNRGGQVNVEAFFGQGTRLTVV.

The rearrangement uses TRBV4-3 and TRBJ2-3, with TRBD2 matching over 8 bases. Trimming removed 5 bases from V and 0 bases from J; junction bases left unmatched: 4. The germline CDR1 and CDR2 sequences are LGHNA and YSLEER. The CDR3 runs to 15 residues. This chain's CDR3 is CASSSSGSSTDTQYF. The CDR3 DNA is TGCGCCAGCAGCTCGAGCGGGAGTAGCACAGATACGCAGTATTTT.

The gene calls are TRBV6-1 and TRBJ1-5; 10 nucleotides agree with TRBD1. The CDR3 is 14 amino acids. Germline V gives CDR1 MNHNS, CDR2 SASEGT. V dropped 4 bases and J dropped 6; count of bases not matched to a gene: 3. CDR3 coding DNA: TGTGCCAGCAGTGTCGGGACAGGGGCTCAGCCCCAGCATTTT. It specifies CASSVGTGAQPQHF.

The chain has TRBV13 and TRBJ2-1, with D possibly being TRBD1 (6 bases). The V end lost 4 bases, the J end lost 2 bases, and 12 bases lay between the germline ends. CDR3 length: 15 residues. CDR1 is PRHDT and CDR2 is FYEKMQ in the germline V gene (reference sequence). In nucleotides, the CDR3 is TGTGCCAGCAGCTCCGTAGGGGGTACCTACAATGAGCAGTTCTTC. The encoded protein is CASSSVGGTYNEQFF. Looking up the rest from reference TRBV13 and TRBJ2-1 gives the full variable domain: AAGVIQSPRHLIKEKRETATLKCYPIPRHDTVYWYQQGPGQDPQFLISFYEKMQSDKGSIPDRFSAQQFSDYHSELNMSSLELGDSALYFCASSSVGGTYNEQFFGPGTRLTVL.

In this sample, this clone turned up once. The J gene is TRBJ2-3, the V gene TRBV27; no definite D call. V lost 4 bases and J lost 0, with 11 bases in between. The CDR3 has 15 amino acids. From germline, CDR1 is MNHEY and CDR2 SMNVEV (reference sequence). DNA for the CDR3: TGTGCCAGCAGTTCGGCAGGATTTAGCACAGATACGCAGTATTTT. Translation: CASSSAGFSTDTQYF.

The chain joins TRBV29-1 to TRBJ1-2, with 9 bases that match TRBD1. J gave up 3 bases and V 5 bases, and 10 bases lay outside the gene matches. Germline CDR1 and CDR2: SQVTM and ANQGSEA. The CDR3 consists of 15 residues. The CDR3 DNA follows: TGCAGCGTTTACTCCGGGACAGGGTCTGACTATGGCTACACCTTC. This gives the protein CSVYSGTGSDYGYTF.

The chain links TRBV5-1 to TRBJ2-7; possible D gene TRBD2, 6 bases. The V and J ends lost 0 bases and 0 bases respectively, with 10 bases between them. The CDR3 consists of 15 residues. Looked up from germline, CDR1 is SGHRS and CDR2 is YFSETQ. The CDR3 sequence is CASSLEAGFSYEQYF. The CDR3 region has the DNA TGCGCCAGCAGCTTGGAGGCGGGATTCTCCTACGAGCAGTACTTC. The full variable domain, rest sourced from reference TRBV5-1 and TRBJ2-7, is KAGVTQTPRYLIKTRGQQVTLSCSPISGHRSVSWYQQTPGQGLQFLFEYFSETQRNKGNFPGRFSGRQFSNSRSEMNVSTLELGDSALYLCASSLEAGFSYEQYFGPGTRLTVT.

The table lists this clone with a count of one. CDR3 sequence (DNA): TGTGCCAGCAGCAGGCGGGGTTCCCTTGGGACAGATACGCAGTATTTT. This sequence encodes CASSRRGSLGTDTQYF. The rearrangement joins TRBV28 to TRBJ2-3, with TRBD2 as a possible D gene (6 bases). This CDR3 region has 16 residues. Trimming took off 6 bases at V and 3 bases at J, with 19 bases between the two ends. Per the germline V gene, CDR1 is MDHEN and CDR2 is SYDVKM.

V and J are TRBV27 and TRBJ2-3; D is ambiguous. V shed 3 bases and J shed 0 bases, with 7 bases lying between them. The CDR3 length is 14 residues. Germline CDR1 and CDR2: MNHEY and SMNVEV (reference sequence). As DNA, the CDR3 is TGTGCCAGCAGTTTTGGCATTAGCACAGATACGCAGTATTTT. Protein product: CASSFGISTDTQYF.

V gene TRBV18 combines with J gene TRBJ1-2; TRBD1 matches 8 bases. The CDR3 covers 14 residues. The germline V gene has CDR1 KGHSH and CDR2 LQKENI. The V gene end was trimmed by 2 bases and the J gene end by 7 bases; junction bases not matched to a gene: 6. CDR3 residues: CASSPFGQGSGYTF. CDR3 DNA sequence: TGTGCCAGCTCACCATTCGGACAGGGCTCTGGCTACACCTTC.

This chain connects TRBV9 to TRBJ2-3; D might be TRBD2 (5 bases). The length of the CDR3 is 12 residues. Trimming pared 0 bases from V and 6 bases from J, leaving 5 bases between. CDR1 is SGDLS and CDR2 is YYNGEE in the germline V gene. In nucleotides, the CDR3 is TGTGCCAGCAGCGTAGGGACTGATACGCAGTATTTT. Translation gives CASSVGTDTQYF.

The rearrangement joins TRBV5-4 to TRBJ2-3; 16 positions match TRBD2. Germline CDR1 reads SGHNT; CDR2 reads YYREEE (reference sequence). The CDR3 runs to 17 residues. The J segment lost 4 bases and the V segment lost 5 bases, leaving 7 bases of the junction unmatched. CDR3 loop: CASRTGTSGGAADTQYF. The CDR3 DNA follows: TGTGCCAGCAGAACCGGGACTAGCGGGGGGGCTGCAGATACGCAGTATTTT.

The gene calls are TRBV9 and TRBJ2-5, with 15 bases matching TRBD2. From germline, CDR1 is SGDLS and CDR2 YYNGEE. V shed 3 bases and J 3 bases; nucleotides not matched to a gene: 3. CDR3 size: 16 residues. The CDR3 here is CASSGGLAGGKETQYF. DNA of the CDR3: TGTGCCAGCAGCGGGGGACTAGCGGGAGGCAAAGAGACCCAGTACTTC.

This clone has only a few counts. The V gene is TRBV6-1, the J gene TRBJ1-2; 10 nucleotides align to TRBD1. The junction had 4 bases not matched to a gene; V was cut back by 6 bases and J by 6 bases. The germline V gene has CDR1 MNHNS and CDR2 SASEGT. This CDR3 has 13 amino acids. CDR3 DNA sequence: TGTGCCAGCAGGACGACAGGGGGCGATGGCTACACCTTC. It translates to CASRTTGGDGYTF.

The chain recombines TRBV29-1 with TRBJ2-7; 9 bases are shared with TRBD2. Germline V gene sequence: CDR1 SQVTM, CDR2 ANQGSEA. The trim removed 7 bases at V and 5 bases at J, leaving 12 bases unmatched. CDR3 length: 14 amino acids. The CDR3 DNA reads TGCAGCGCCAGCACCGGGACTAGCATCGACGAGCAGTACTTC. Translation: CSASTGTSIDEQYF.

The CDR3 sequence is CASSLPRQRTYEQYF. The DNA of the CDR3 is TGTGCCAGCAGTTTGCCTCGACAACGAACCTACGAGCAGTACTTC. This chain joins TRBV28 and TRBJ2-7; D is ambiguous. In germline, CDR1 is MDHEN, CDR2 SYDVKM. This CDR3 contains 15 residues. V lost 3 bases and J lost 2, with 14 bases in between.

The chain has TRBV30 and TRBJ2-5; 13 bases agree with TRBD2. The CDR3 runs to 16 residues. CDR1 is GTSNPN, CDR2 SVGIG, per germline (reference sequence). V lost 2 bases, J lost 5 bases, and 8 bases stayed unmatched. The CDR3 region has the DNA TGTGCCTGGAGTCTCAGACTAGCGGGAGGTGGGGAGACCCAGTACTTC. As protein: CAWSLRLAGGGETQYF.

V and J are TRBV29-1 and TRBJ2-1; TRBD2 matches at 9 bases. Germline loops: CDR1 SQVTM, CDR2 ANQGSEA. The trim removed 3 bases at V and 8 bases at J, leaving 8 bases unmatched. The CDR3 sequence is 14 residues long. The CDR3 coding sequence is TGCAGCGTTGAGTGGCGGGAGGGAGTGGATGAGCAGTTCTTC. Residues: CSVEWREGVDEQFF.

The chain combines TRBV2 with TRBJ1-5, with TRBD1 as a possible D gene (6 bases). V dropped 3 bases and J dropped 0 bases, with 12 bases sitting between them. In germline, CDR1 is SNHLY, CDR2 FYNNEI. The CDR3 totals 16 residues. The CDR3, as DNA: TGTGCCAGCAGTGATTATGGGACACGTAGCAATCAGCCCCAGCATTTT. It specifies CASSDYGTRSNQPQHF.

Here the CDR3 DNA reads TGTGCCAGCAGCCCCTACCGGACAGGGGCCAGTCTCTATGGCTACACCTTC. Residues: CASSPYRTGASLYGYTF. This chain joins TRBV28 and TRBJ1-2, with 9 bases matching TRBD1. Germline V gives CDR1 MDHEN, CDR2 SYDVKM. This CDR3 spans 17 amino acids. V lost 6 bases and J lost 4; bases outside the gene matches: 15.

The CDR3 DNA follows: TGTGCCAGCAGCTTGGTGGTCGGTTGGGACAGGGCTAACTATGGCTACACCTTC. Residues: CASSLVVGWDRANYGYTF. The J gene is TRBJ1-2, the V gene TRBV5-8; 9 bases fit TRBD1. V lost 0 bases, J lost 0 bases, and 9 bases stayed unmatched. The CDR3 has 18 residues. Germline CDR1 and CDR2: SGHTS and YDEGEE.

The chain couples TRBV2 to TRBJ2-6; D might be TRBD1 (5 bases). This CDR3 is built from 14 residues. CDR1 is SNHLY, CDR2 FYNNEI, per germline. V was shortened by 6 bases and J by 1 base, with 7 bases between the two germline ends. Here the CDR3 reads CASSRASGANVLTF. The CDR3 nucleotides read TGTGCCAGCAGCAGGGCTTCTGGGGCCAACGTCCTGACTTTC.

The chain joins TRBV27 to TRBJ1-1, with D unclear. The length of the CDR3 is 15 residues. CDR1 MNHEY and CDR2 SMNVEV come from the germline V gene (reference sequence). V gave up 3 bases and J gave up 3 bases, with 14 bases separating them. CDR3 bases: TGTGCCAGCAGTTTGGCGAGGGAACGGCACACTGAAGCTTTCTTT. Its protein product is CASSLARERHTEAFF.

The chain links TRBV5-6 to TRBJ1-5, with D uncertain. Germline CDR1 is SGHDT and CDR2 is YYEEEE. Trimming removed 2 bases at V and 4 bases at J, with 13 bases between. The CDR3 runs to 15 residues. The CDR3 region is CASSFRQDLNQPQHF. CDR3 in DNA: TGTGCCAGCAGCTTTCGCCAGGACTTAAATCAGCCCCAGCATTTT.

The V gene is TRBV7-2, the J gene TRBJ1-2; a possible D gene is TRBD1 (5 bases). The V end was cut by 5 bases, the J end by 6 bases, with 19 bases between. The CDR3 sequence is 15 residues long. Germline V gene lookup returns CDR1 SGHTA and CDR2 FQGNSA. Written as DNA, the CDR3 is TGTGCCAGCAGCCTCCGACAGAGACCCTTTGATGGCTACACCTTC. Translation: CASSLRQRPFDGYTF.

This clone was seen just once. This chain connects TRBV6-4 to TRBJ2-2; 11 bases line up with TRBD2. Germline trimming cut 6 bases from V and 3 bases from J; bases unmatched to any gene: 3. The CDR3 is 15 residues long. Germline V lookup: CDR1 MRHNA, CDR2 SNTAGT. Here the CDR3 DNA reads TGTGCCAGCAGCCAGGGACTAGCGGACACCGGGGAGCTGTTTTTT. Its translation: CASSQGLADTGELFF.

This clone was seen just once. The chain links TRBV5-4 to TRBJ2-7, with 10 bases identical to TRBD1. V gave up 2 bases and J gave up 5 bases; unmatched junction bases: 10. Germline V gene sequence: CDR1 SGHNT, CDR2 YYREEE (reference sequence). The CDR3 sequence is 16 residues long. CDR3 amino acids: CASSLRATGGGNEQYF. The CDR3 bases are TGTGCCAGCAGCTTAAGGGCGACAGGGGGCGGAAACGAGCAGTACTTC.